The 3 T cell receptor beta chains presented below share a single source sample, sequenced in a study of vaccination and CD4 T cells after COVID-19. Cultured CD4+ T-cell DNA underwent Oncomine TCR Beta short-read sequencing. TCRdb processed the PCR reads anew with MiXCR; each CDR3 protein has one entry. Among approximately 21,000 distinct CDR3 sequences listed, just under 55% were seen once. Treatment reported: roughly 10-day PBMC culture with coronavirus spike peptide pools or control peptides (ViraFEST assay). Their cognate antigens are unknown. Sequencing used CD4+ T cells from blood, cultured in vitro. The receptors derive from a human donor who had recovered from COVID-19.

The V call is TRBV30, the J call TRBJ1-2, with D unclear. The CDR3 is 13 residues long. The germline V and J ends were trimmed by 4 bases and 0 bases, with 9 bases remaining between them. Germline V gives CDR1 GTSNPN, CDR2 SVGIG (reference sequence). The CDR3 region is CAWTRRTNYGYTF. The CDR3 DNA is TGTGCCTGGACACGGAGGACTAACTATGGCTACACCTTC.

J is TRBJ1-1 and V is TRBV20-1; TRBD1 agrees at 11 bases. This CDR3 has 14 residues. With 6 bases clipped from V and 7 bases from J, the junction kept 10 bases outside the gene matches. CDR1 is DFQATT and CDR2 is SNEGSKA in the germline V gene (reference sequence). CDR3 bases: TGCAGTGCGCCAGAGGGACAGGGGGTGCTTGAAGCTTTCTTT. Its protein is CSAPEGQGVLEAFF.

This sequence joins TRBV7-2 and TRBJ2-3; 12 bases are shared with TRBD1. Trimming took 5 bases from V and 1 from J; bases not matched to a gene: 7. There are 17 residues in the CDR3. Germline V CDR1 and CDR2: SGHTA, FQGNSA. This CDR3 reads CASSTRDRGRGTDTQYF. The CDR3 bases are TGTGCCAGCAGCACCCGGGACAGGGGGCGCGGCACAGATACGCAGTATTTT.